The table lists the clone carrying this TCR beta chain with a few counts. These data belong to a study of sequential checkpoint blockade in melanoma. The V end lost 3 bases, the J end lost 0 bases, and 5 bases lay between the germline ends. CDR1 and CDR2 (germline): WSHSY, SAAADI. This CDR3 has 13 amino acids. Clones were read by immunoSEQ multiplex PCR, and TCRdb kept only the in-frame ones, dropping some. The data contain 3,500 to 4,000 clones, under 25% of them singletons. Noted treatment: randomized to nivolumab then ipilimumab (arm A) or the reverse (arm B). The rearrangement links TRBV10-2 to TRBJ1-1; D unresolved. This TCR was recovered from a human donor with melanoma. This specimen consisted of tumor tissue (inferred from file names), obtained from a patient given nivolumab and ipilimumab in sequence. CDR3 nucleotides: TGCGCCAGCAGTGACGGTTTGAACACTGAAGCTTTCTTT. This encodes CASSDGLNTEAFF.